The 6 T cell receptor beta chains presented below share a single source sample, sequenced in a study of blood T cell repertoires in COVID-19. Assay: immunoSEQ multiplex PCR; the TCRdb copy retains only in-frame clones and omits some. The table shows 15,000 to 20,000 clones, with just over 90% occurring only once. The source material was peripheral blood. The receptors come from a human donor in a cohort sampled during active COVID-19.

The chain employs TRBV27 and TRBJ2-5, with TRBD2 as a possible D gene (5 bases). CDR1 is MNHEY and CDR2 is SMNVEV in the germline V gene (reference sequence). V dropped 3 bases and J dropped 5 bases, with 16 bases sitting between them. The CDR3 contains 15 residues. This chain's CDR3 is CASSFAGQEMETQYF. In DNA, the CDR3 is TGTGCCAGCAGTTTCGCGGGCCAAGAGATGGAGACCCAGTACTTC.

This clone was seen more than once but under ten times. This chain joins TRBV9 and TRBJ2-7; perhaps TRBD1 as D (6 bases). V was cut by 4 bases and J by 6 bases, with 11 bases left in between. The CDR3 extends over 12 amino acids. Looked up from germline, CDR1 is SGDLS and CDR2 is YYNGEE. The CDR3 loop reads CASSSTRGEQYF. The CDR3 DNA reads TGTGCCAGCAGCTCTACCAGGGGCGAGCAGTACTTC.

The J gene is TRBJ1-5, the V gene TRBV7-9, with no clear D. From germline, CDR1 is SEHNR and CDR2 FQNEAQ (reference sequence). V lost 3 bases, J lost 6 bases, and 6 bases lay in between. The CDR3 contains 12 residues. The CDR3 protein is CASSFGGQPQHF. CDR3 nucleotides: TGTGCCAGCAGCTTCGGCGGTCAGCCCCAGCATTTT. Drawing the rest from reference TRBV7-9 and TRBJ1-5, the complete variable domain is DTGVSQNPRHKITKRGQNVTFRCDPISEHNRLYWYRQTLGQGPEFLTYFQNEAQLEKSRLLSDRFSAERPKGSFSTLEIQRTEQGDSAMYLCASSFGGQPQHFGDGTRLSIL.

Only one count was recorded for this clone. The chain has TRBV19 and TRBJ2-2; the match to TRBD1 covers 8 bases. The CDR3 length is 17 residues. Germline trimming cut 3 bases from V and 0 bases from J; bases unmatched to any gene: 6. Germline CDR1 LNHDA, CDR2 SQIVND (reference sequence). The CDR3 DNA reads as TGTGCCAGTAGTATTTATACAGGGGGACCGAACACCGGGGAGCTGTTTTTT. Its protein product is CASSIYTGGPNTGELFF. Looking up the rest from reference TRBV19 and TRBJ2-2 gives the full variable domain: DGGITQSPKYLFRKEGQNVTLSCEQNLNHDAMYWYRQDPGQGLRLIYYSQIVNDFQKGDIAEGYSVSREKKESFPLTVTSAQKNPTAFYLCASSIYTGGPNTGELFFGEGSRLTVL.

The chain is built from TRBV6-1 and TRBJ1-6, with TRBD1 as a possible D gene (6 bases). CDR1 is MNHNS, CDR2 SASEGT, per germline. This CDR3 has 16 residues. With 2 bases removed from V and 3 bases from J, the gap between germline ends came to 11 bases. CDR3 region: CASSEQGRYYNSPLHF. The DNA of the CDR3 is TGTGCCAGCAGTGAACAGGGGAGATACTATAATTCACCCCTCCACTTT.

The CDR3 DNA follows: TGTGCCAGTATTCCCCCATCCTGGGGGCGGGTGAACACTGAAGCTTTCTTT. This translates into CASIPPSWGRVNTEAFF. V and J are TRBV19 and TRBJ1-1, with TRBD1 as a possible D gene (6 bases). Germline V lookup: CDR1 LNHDA, CDR2 SQIVND (reference sequence). Trimming took 7 bases from V and 0 from J, leaving 21 bases between them. The CDR3 sequence is 17 residues long. Variable domain in full (rest from reference TRBV19 and TRBJ1-1): DGGITQSPKYLFRKEGQNVTLSCEQNLNHDAMYWYRQDPGQGLRLIYYSQIVNDFQKGDIAEGYSVSREKKESFPLTVTSAQKNPTAFYLCASIPPSWGRVNTEAFFGQGTRLTVV.